The subject of this entry is one T cell receptor (beta chain). The antigen remains undetermined. The data originate from a study of cytomegalovirus exposure and HLA in healthy donors. The CDR3 runs to 16 residues. The germline V gene encodes CDR1 MNHNS and CDR2 SASEGT. V was clipped by 4 bases and J by 1 base; unmatched bases: 6. Study-wide findings and caveats: The study recorded over 150 TCR beta chains that were cytomegalovirus-associated.

Produced via immunoSEQ multiplex PCR; TCRdb's table is partial and in-frame only. This table has about 150,000 clones, around 83% appearing once. This TCR was sampled from a human donor in good health. What was sequenced was PBMCs. The chain links TRBV6-1 to TRBJ1-3, with 8 bases aligning to TRBD1. Written as DNA, the CDR3 is TGTGCCAGCAGTGGATGGGACAGGAGATCTGGAAACACCATATATTTT. It specifies CASSGWDRRSGNTIYF.